This T cell receptor (beta chain) was documented in a study of T cells expressing NK-cell markers. Study context: With respect to HCMV, most of the eight sequenced donors were seropositive, and one was seronegative. Whole-study findings and limits: In a few donors, these clonotypes also led the CD3+CD56-NKG2C+ fraction.

From its re-call of the 5' RACE reads, TCRdb lists each CDR3 protein once, without DNA. The sample table includes about 160,000 distinct CDR3 sequences. Germline lookup yields CDR1 MNHEY and CDR2 SVGEGT. The CDR3 has 15 amino acids. With respect to this clonotype: What it recognizes is unknown.

The TCR comes from a man aged 18-70 years in good health. Sequenced: blood T cells: a sorted CD56 or NKG2C T cell subset, CD4+ or CD8+ T cells, or bulk PBMC T cells (not recorded which). The gene calls are TRBV6-2 or TRBV6-3 and TRBJ2-7; with no DNA, the TCRdb D assignment of TRBD2 cannot be verified. This CDR3 reads CASTDSGAHSYEQYF.